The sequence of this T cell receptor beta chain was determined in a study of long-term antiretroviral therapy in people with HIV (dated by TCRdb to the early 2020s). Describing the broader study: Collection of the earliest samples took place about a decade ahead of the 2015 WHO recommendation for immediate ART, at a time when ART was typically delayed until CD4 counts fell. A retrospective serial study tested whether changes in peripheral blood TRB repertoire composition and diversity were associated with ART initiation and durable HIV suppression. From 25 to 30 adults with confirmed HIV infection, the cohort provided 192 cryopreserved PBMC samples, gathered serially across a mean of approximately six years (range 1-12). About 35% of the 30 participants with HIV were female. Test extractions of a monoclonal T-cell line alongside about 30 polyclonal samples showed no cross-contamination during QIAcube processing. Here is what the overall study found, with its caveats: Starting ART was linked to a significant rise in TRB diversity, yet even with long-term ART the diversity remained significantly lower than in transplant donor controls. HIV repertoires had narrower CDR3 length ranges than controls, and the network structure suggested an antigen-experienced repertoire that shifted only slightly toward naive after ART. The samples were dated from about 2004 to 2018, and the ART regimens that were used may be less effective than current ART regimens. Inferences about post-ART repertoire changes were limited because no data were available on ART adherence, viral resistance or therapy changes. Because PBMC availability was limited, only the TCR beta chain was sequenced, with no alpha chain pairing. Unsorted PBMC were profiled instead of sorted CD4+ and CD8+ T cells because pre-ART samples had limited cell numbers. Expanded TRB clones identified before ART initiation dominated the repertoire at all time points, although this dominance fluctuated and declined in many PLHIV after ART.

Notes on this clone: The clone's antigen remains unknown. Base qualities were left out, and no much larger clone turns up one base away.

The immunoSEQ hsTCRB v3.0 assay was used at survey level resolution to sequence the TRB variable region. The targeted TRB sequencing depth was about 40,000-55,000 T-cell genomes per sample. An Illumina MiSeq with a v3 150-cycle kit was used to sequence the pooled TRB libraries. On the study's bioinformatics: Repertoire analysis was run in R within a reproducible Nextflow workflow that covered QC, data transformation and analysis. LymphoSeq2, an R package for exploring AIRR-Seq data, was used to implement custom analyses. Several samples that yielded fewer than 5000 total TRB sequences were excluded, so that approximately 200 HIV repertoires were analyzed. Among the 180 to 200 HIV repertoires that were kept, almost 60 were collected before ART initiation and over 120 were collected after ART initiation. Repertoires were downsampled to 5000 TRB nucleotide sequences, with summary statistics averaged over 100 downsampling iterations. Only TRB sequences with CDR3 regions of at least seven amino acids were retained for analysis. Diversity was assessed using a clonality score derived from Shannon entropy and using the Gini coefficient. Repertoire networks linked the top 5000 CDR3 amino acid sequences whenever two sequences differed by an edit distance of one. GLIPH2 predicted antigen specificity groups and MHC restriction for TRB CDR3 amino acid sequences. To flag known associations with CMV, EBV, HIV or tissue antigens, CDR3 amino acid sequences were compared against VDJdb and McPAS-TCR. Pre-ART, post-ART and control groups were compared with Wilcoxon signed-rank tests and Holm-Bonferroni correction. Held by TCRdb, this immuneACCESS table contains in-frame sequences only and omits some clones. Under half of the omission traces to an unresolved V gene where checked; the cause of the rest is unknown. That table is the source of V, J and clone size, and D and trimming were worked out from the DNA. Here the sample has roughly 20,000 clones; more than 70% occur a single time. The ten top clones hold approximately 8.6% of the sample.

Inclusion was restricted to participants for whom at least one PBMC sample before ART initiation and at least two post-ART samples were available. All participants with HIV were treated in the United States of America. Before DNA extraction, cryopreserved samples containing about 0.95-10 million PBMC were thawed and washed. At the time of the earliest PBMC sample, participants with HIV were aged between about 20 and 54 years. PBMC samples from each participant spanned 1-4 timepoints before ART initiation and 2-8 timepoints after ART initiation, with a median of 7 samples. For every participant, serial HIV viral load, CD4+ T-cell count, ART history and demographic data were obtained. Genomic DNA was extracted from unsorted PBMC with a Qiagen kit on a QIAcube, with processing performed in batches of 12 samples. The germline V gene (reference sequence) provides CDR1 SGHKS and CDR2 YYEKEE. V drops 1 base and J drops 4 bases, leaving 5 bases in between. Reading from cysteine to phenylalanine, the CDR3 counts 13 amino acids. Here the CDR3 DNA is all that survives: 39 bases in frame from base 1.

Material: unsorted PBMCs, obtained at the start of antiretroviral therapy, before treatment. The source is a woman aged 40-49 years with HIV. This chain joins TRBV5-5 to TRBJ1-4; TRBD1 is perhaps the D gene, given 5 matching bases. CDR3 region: CASSLRGNEKLFF. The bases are TGTGCCAGCAGCTTGAGGGGTAATGAAAAACTGTTTTTT.